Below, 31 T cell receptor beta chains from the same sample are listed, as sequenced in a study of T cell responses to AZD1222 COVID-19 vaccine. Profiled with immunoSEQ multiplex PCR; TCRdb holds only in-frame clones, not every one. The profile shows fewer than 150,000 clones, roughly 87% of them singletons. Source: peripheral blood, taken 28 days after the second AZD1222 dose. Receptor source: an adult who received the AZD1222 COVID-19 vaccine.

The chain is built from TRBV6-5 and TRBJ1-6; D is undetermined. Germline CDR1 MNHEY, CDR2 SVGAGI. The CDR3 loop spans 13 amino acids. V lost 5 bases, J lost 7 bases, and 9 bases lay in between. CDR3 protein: CASSPQRNSPLHF. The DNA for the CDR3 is TGTGCCAGCAGTCCACAGAGGAATTCACCCCTCCACTTT.

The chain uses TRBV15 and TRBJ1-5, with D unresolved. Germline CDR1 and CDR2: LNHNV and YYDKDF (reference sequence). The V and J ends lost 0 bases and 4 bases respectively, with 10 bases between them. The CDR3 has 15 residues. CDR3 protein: CATSRDRGINQPQHF. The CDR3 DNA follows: TGTGCCACCAGCAGAGATAGAGGTATTAATCAGCCCCAGCATTTT. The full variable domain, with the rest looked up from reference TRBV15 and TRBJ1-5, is DAMVIQNPRYQVTQFGKPVTLSCSQTLNHNVMYWYQQKSSQAPKLLFHYYDKDFNNEADTPDNFQSRRPNTSFCFLDIRSPGLGDTAMYLCATSRDRGINQPQHFGDGTRLSIL.

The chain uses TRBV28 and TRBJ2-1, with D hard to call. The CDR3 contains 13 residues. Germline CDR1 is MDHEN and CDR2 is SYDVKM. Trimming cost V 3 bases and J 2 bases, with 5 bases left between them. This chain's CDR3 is CASSLATYNEQFF. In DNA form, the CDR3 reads TGTGCCAGCAGTTTGGCAACCTACAATGAGCAGTTCTTC.

CDR3 sequence reads: CASSPGQGNYGYTF. CDR3 coding DNA: TGTGCCAGCTCACCTGGACAGGGAAACTATGGCTACACCTTC. J is TRBJ1-2 and V is TRBV18, with 8 positions matching TRBD1. The CDR3 is made up of 14 amino acids. CDR1 is KGHSH, CDR2 LQKENI, per germline. J lost 2 bases, V lost 3 bases, and 2 bases had no gene match.

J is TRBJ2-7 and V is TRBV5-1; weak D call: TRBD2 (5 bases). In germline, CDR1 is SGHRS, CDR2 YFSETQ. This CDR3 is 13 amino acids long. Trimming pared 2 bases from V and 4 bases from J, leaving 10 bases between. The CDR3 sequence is CASSLWSGYEQYF. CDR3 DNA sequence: TGCGCCAGCAGCTTATGGTCGGGGTACGAGCAGTACTTC. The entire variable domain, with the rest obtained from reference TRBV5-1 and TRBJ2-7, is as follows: KAGVTQTPRYLIKTRGQQVTLSCSPISGHRSVSWYQQTPGQGLQFLFEYFSETQRNKGNFPGRFSGRQFSNSRSEMNVSTLELGDSALYLCASSLWSGYEQYFGPGTRLTVT.

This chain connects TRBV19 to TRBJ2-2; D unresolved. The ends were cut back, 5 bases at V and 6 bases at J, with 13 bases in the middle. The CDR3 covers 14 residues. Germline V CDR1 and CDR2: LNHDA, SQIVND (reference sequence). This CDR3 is CASSPSSVAGELFF. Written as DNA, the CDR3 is TGTGCCAGTAGTCCGTCTTCGGTGGCCGGGGAGCTGTTTTTT.

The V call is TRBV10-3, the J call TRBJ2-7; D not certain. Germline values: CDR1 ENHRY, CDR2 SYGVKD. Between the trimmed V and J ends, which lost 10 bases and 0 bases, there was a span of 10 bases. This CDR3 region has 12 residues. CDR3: CATSKNSYEQYF. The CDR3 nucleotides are TGTGCCACCTCAAAGAACTCCTACGAGCAGTACTTC.

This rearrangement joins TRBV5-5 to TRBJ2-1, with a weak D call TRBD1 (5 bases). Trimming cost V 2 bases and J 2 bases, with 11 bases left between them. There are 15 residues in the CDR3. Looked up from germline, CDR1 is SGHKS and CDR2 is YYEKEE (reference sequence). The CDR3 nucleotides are TGTGCCAGCAGCTTAGGCAGGGTGACCTACAATGAGCAGTTCTTC. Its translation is CASSLGRVTYNEQFF.

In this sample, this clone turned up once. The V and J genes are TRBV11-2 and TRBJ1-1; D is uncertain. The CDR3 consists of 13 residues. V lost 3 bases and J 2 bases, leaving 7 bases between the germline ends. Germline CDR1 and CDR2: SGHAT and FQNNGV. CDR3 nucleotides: TGTGCCAGCAGCTTTGAGGGAAACACTGAAGCTTTCTTT. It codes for CASSFEGNTEAFF.

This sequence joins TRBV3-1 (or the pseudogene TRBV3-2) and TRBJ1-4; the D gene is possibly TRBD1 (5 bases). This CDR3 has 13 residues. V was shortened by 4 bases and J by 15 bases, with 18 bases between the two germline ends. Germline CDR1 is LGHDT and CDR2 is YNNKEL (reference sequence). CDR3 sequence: CASSLPGVGPVFF. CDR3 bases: TGTGCCAGCAGCCTCCCGGGGGTGGGGCCGGTGTTTTTT.

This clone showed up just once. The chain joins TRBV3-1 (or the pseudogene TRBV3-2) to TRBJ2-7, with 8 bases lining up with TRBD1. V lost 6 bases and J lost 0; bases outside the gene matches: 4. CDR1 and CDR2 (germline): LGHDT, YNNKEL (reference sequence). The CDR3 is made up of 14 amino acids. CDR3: CASSRTGSSYEQYF. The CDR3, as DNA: TGTGCCAGCAGTAGGACAGGGAGCTCCTACGAGCAGTACTTC.

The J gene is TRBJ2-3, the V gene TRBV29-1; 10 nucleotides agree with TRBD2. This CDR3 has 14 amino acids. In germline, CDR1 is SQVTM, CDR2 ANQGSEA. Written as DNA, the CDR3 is TGCAGTGTCTGGCTAGCGGGAGTAATAGATACGCAGTATTTT. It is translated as CSVWLAGVIDTQYF.

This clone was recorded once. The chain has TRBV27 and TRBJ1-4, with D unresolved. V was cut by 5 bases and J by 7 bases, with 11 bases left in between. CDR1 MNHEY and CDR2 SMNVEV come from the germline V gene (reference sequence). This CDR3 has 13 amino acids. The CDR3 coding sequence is TGTGCCAGCAGTCCCTGGCCAGCTGAAAAACTGTTTTTT. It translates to CASSPWPAEKLFF. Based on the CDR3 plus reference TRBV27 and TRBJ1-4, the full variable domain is EAQVTQNPRYLITVTGKKLTVTCSQNMNHEYMSWYRQDPGLGLRQIYYSMNVEVTDKGDVPEGYKVSRKEKRNFPLILESPSPNQTSLYFCASSPWPAEKLFFGSGTQLSVL.

The CDR3 nucleotides are TGTGCCAGCAGCGCCGGACTAACCCAGCCCCGTGGCTACACCTTC. Translating it yields CASSAGLTQPRGYTF. The V call is TRBV7-8, the J call TRBJ1-2; D ambiguous. The CDR3 length is 15 residues. From germline, CDR1 is SGHVS and CDR2 FQNEAQ. V was shortened by 5 bases and J by 7 bases, with 20 bases between the two germline ends.

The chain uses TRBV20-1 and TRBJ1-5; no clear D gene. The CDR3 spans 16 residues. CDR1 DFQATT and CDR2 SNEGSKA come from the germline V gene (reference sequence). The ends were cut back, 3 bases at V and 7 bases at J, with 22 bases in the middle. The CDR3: CSASSVGVQARQPQHF. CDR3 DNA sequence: TGCAGTGCTAGTAGTGTGGGCGTCCAAGCCAGGCAGCCCCAGCATTTT.

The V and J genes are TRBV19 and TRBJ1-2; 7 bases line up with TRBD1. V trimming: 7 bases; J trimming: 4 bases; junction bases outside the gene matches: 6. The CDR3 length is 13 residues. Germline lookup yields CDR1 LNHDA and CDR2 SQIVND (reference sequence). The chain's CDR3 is CASTPGTVYGYTF. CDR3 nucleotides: TGTGCCAGTACCCCTGGGACAGTCTATGGCTACACCTTC.

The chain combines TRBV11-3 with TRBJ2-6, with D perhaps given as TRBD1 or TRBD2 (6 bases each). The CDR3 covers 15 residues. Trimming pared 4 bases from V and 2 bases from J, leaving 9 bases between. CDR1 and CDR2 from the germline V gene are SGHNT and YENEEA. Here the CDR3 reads CASSSGGAGANVLTF. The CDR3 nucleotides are TGTGCCAGCAGCTCCGGGGGCGCTGGGGCCAACGTCCTGACTTTC.

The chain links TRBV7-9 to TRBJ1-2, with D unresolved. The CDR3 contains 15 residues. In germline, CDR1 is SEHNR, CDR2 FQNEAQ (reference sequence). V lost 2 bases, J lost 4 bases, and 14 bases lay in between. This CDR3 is CASSLSREPVYGYTF. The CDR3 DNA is TGTGCCAGCAGCTTAAGCCGGGAACCTGTCTATGGCTACACCTTC.

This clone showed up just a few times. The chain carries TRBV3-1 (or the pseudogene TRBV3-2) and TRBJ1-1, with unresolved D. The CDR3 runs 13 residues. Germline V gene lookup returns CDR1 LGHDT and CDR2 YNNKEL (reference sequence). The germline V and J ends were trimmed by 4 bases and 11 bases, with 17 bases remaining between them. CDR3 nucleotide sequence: TGTGCCAGCAGCCCCATGAGCGGGGATCAGGCTTTCTTT. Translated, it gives CASSPMSGDQAFF.

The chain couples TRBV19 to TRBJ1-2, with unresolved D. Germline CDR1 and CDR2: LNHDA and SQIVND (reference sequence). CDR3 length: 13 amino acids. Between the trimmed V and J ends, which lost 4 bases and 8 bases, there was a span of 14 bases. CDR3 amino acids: CASSTYDPGGYTF. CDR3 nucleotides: TGTGCCAGTAGTACGTATGACCCGGGGGGCTACACCTTC.

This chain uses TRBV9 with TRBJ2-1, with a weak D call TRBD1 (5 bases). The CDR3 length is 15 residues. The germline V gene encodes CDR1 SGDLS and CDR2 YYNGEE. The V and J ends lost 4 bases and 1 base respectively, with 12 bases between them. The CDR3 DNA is TGTGCCAGCAGCCTCACAGGAAATTCCTACAATGAGCAGTTCTTC. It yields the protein CASSLTGNSYNEQFF.

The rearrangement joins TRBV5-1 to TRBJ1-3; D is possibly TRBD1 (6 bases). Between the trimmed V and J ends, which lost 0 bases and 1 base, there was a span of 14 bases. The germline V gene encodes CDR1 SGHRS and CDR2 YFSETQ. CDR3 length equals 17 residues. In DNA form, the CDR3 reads TGCGCCAGCAGCTTGGAGTTCCAGGGGCGTTCTGGAAACACCATATATTTT. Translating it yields CASSLEFQGRSGNTIYF.

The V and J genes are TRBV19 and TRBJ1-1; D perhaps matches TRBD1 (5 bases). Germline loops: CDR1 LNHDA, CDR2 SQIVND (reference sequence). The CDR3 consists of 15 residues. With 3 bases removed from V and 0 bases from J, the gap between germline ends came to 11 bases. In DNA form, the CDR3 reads TGTGCCAGTAGTATCAAGGGACGTTTGAACACTGAAGCTTTCTTT. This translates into CASSIKGRLNTEAFF.

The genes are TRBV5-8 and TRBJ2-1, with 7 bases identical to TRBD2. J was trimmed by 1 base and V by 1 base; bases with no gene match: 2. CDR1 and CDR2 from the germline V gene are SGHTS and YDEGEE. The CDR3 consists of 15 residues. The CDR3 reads CASSLRGGSYNEQFF. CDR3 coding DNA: TGTGCCAGCAGCTTGCGGGGAGGGTCCTACAATGAGCAGTTCTTC.

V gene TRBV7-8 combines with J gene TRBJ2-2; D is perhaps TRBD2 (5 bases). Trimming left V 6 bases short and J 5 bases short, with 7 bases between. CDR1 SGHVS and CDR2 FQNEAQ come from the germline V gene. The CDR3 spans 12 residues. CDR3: CASSTGTGELFF. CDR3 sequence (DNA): TGTGCCAGCAGTACGGGGACCGGGGAGCTGTTTTTT.

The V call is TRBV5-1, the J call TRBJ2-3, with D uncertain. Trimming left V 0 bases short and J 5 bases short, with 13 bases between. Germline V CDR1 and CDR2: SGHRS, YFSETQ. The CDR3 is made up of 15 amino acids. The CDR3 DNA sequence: TGCGCCAGCAGCTTGGCCGATATCAGGTTAGATACGCAGTATTTT. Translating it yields CASSLADIRLDTQYF. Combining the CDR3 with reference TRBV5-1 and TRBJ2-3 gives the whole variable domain KAGVTQTPRYLIKTRGQQVTLSCSPISGHRSVSWYQQTPGQGLQFLFEYFSETQRNKGNFPGRFSGRQFSNSRSEMNVSTLELGDSALYLCASSLADIRLDTQYFGPGTRLTVL.

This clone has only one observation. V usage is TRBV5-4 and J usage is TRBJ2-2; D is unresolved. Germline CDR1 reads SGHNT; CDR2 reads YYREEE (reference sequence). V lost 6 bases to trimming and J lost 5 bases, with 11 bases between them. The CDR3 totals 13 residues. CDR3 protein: CASTSWATGELFF. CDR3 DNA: TGTGCCAGCACCTCCTGGGCTACCGGGGAGCTGTTTTTT. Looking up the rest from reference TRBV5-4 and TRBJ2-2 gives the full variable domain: ETGVTQSPTHLIKTRGQQVTLRCSSQSGHNTVSWYQQALGQGPQFIFQYYREEENGRGNFPPRFSGLQFPNYSSELNVNALELDDSALYLCASTSWATGELFFGEGSRLTVL.

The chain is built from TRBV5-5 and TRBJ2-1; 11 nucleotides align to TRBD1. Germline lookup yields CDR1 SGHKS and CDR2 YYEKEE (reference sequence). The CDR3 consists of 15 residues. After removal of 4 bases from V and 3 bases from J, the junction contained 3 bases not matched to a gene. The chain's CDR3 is CASSRTGGDYNEQFF. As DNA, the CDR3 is TGTGCCAGCAGCCGGACAGGGGGCGACTACAATGAGCAGTTCTTC.

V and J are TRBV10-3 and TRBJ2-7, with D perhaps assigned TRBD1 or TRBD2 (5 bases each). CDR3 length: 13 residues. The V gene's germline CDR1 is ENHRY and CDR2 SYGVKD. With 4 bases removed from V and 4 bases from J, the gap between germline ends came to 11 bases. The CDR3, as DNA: TGTGCCATCAGTGGGGGGTTAACTTACGAGCAGTACTTC. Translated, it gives CAISGGLTYEQYF.

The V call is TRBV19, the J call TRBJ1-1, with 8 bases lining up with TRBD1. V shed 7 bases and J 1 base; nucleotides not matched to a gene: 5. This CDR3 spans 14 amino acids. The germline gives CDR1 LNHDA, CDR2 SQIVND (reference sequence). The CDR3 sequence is CASNSGQANTEAFF. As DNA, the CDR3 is TGTGCCAGTAACTCGGGACAGGCGAACACTGAAGCTTTCTTT.

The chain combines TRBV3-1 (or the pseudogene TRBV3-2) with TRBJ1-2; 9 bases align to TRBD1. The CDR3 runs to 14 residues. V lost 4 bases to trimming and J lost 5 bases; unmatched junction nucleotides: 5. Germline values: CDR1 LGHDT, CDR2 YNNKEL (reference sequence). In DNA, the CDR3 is TGTGCCAGCAGCCCCACCGGGACAGGGTATGGCTACACCTTC. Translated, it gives CASSPTGTGYGYTF.